The next 28 T cell receptor beta chains were all read from a single sample in a study of identical twins. TCRdb reprocessed the 5' RACE reads with MiXCR, giving one entry per CDR3 protein. The repertoire holds 600,000 to 800,000 distinct CDR3 sequences, with about 20% as singletons. The data were also submitted as part of a second study, on T cells expressing NK-cell markers.

Material: PBMCs. The receptors were gathered from a woman aged 18 to 35 in good health.

This chain links TRBV25-1 with TRBJ2-1; TRBD2 aligns across 8 bases. V was clipped by 0 bases and J by 10 bases; unmatched bases: 5. CDR3 length equals 14 residues. Germline V gene data show CDR1 as MGHDK and CDR2 as SYGVNS. The CDR3 DNA sequence: TGTGCCAGCAGTGAATATATCGGGGGGGTCGAGCAGTTCTTC. Encoded protein: CASSEYIGGVEQFF.

This clonotype has more than one count but fewer than ten. This sequence joins TRBV9 and TRBJ2-2; 7 positions match TRBD1. The V gene end was trimmed by 4 bases and the J gene end by 3 bases; junction bases not matched to a gene: 6. CDR1 and CDR2 from the germline V gene are SGDLS and YYNGEE. CDR3 size: 15 residues. CDR3 protein: CASSLHRGDTGELFF. For the CDR3, the DNA is TGTGCCAGCAGCCTACACAGGGGCGACACCGGGGAGCTGTTTTTT.

The J gene is TRBJ2-7, the V gene TRBV5-1, with D perhaps assigned TRBD1 or TRBD2 (5 bases each). Germline V gene data show CDR1 as SGHRS and CDR2 as YFSETQ. The CDR3 extends over 16 amino acids. V was trimmed by 3 bases and J by 0 bases, leaving 16 bases between them. The CDR3 bases are TGCGCCAGCAGCTCCGTTCCGGGGACCACCTCCTACGAGCAGTACTTC. Translated, it gives CASSSVPGTTSYEQYF.

This clonotype has ten or more counts. The chain has TRBV20-1 and TRBJ2-1; 10 bases line up with TRBD2. This CDR3 has 15 residues. With V trimmed by 3 bases and J by 7 bases, 9 bases remained unmatched. Germline loops: CDR1 DFQATT, CDR2 SNEGSKA (reference sequence). The CDR3 DNA reads TGCAGTGCTAGGTTTTCTAGCGGGAGACTAAATGAGCAGTTCTTC. Protein sequence: CSARFSSGRLNEQFF.

This clonotype was detected only a few times. This chain uses TRBV4-3 with TRBJ2-1; D not certain. The CDR3 is made up of 14 amino acids. V lost 3 bases, J lost 3 bases, and 9 bases lay in between. Germline CDR1 reads LGHNA; CDR2 reads YSLEER. Written as DNA, the CDR3 is TGCGCCAGCAGCCAGACGGACCACTACAATGAGCAGTTCTTC. Protein product: CASSQTDHYNEQFF.

This sequence joins TRBV10-3 and TRBJ2-3; tentatively, D is TRBD2 (6 bases). V dropped 2 bases and J dropped 1 base, with 10 bases sitting between them. CDR1 is ENHRY and CDR2 is SYGVKD in the germline V gene. There are 15 residues in the CDR3. The CDR3 nucleotides are TGTGCCATCAGTGAGGGCGCGGGACGCACAGATACGCAGTATTTT. Protein: CAISEGAGRTDTQYF.

This clonotype has just a few counts. The rearrangement joins TRBV29-1 to TRBJ2-3; 7 nucleotides match TRBD2. Per germline, CDR1 SQVTM and CDR2 ANQGSEA. With V trimmed by 4 bases and J by 2 bases, 9 bases remained unmatched. The CDR3 covers 15 residues. The CDR3 protein is CSVALASGNTDTQYF. CDR3 DNA sequence: TGCAGCGTTGCATTGGCTAGCGGTAACACAGATACGCAGTATTTT.

The CDR3 loop reads CASSSRPSEQYF. The CDR3 coding sequence is TGTGCCAGCAGCTCACGCCCCTCCGAGCAGTACTTC. V and J are TRBV7-9 and TRBJ2-7; unclear D gene. Looked up from germline, CDR1 is SEHNR and CDR2 is FQNEAQ (reference sequence). V lost 4 bases and J 6 bases, leaving 10 bases between the germline ends. There are 12 residues in the CDR3.

V is TRBV29-1 and J is TRBJ2-1, with 7 bases lining up with TRBD1. The CDR3 is made up of 10 amino acids. Germline V gene data show CDR1 as SQVTM and CDR2 as ANQGSEA. V trimming: 7 bases; J trimming: 10 bases; junction bases outside the gene matches: 4. The CDR3 DNA is TGCAGCGCCGGGACAGAAGAGCAGTTCTTC. This codes for CSAGTEEQFF.

V is TRBV5-4 and J is TRBJ2-7; D is tentatively TRBD1 or TRBD2 (6 bases each). CDR1 is SGHNT and CDR2 is YYREEE in the germline V gene (reference sequence). V lost 1 base and J 5 bases, leaving 16 bases between the germline ends. This CDR3 contains 15 residues. The CDR3 protein is CASSLFGGQGNEQYF. The CDR3 DNA reads as TGTGCCAGCAGCTTGTTCGGAGGGCAGGGGAACGAGCAGTACTTC.

The V call is TRBV20-1, the J call TRBJ2-1; 13 bases line up with TRBD2. Germline assignment: CDR1 DFQATT and CDR2 SNEGSKA (reference sequence). This CDR3 contains 15 residues. Losses at the gene ends were 5 bases for V and 6 bases for J; bases not matched to a gene: 7. The CDR3 nucleotides read TGCAGTGCTGACTCCACTAGCGGGGGGGTCAATGAGCAGTTCTTC. This encodes CSADSTSGGVNEQFF.

CDR3 in DNA: TGTGCCAGCAGCTTAGAAGGGGTGGGGACCCAGTACTTC. Its translation is CASSLEGVGTQYF. V usage is TRBV7-9 and J usage is TRBJ2-5; tentatively, D is TRBD1 (5 bases). The V and J ends lost 1 base and 7 bases respectively, with 10 bases between them. Per germline, CDR1 SEHNR and CDR2 FQNEAQ (reference sequence). The CDR3 has 13 amino acids.

This clonotype was seen repeatedly, ten times or more. V usage is TRBV20-1 and J usage is TRBJ1-2; a weak D match, TRBD1 (5 bases). The CDR3 consists of 10 residues. V was cut by 3 bases and J by 6 bases, with 5 bases left in between. The germline V gene encodes CDR1 DFQATT and CDR2 SNEGSKA (reference sequence). CDR3 nucleotides: TGCAGTGCTAGCAGGGATGGCTACACCTTC. Residues: CSASRDGYTF.

The CDR3 DNA is TGTGCCAGTAGTTTGGGTTCCCTAGGCAAAAACATTCAGTACTTC. This encodes CASSLGSLGKNIQYF. The chain links TRBV19 to TRBJ2-4, with unresolved D. With 5 bases removed from V and 3 bases from J, the gap between germline ends came to 14 bases. There are 15 residues in the CDR3. The germline V gene has CDR1 LNHDA and CDR2 SQIVND (reference sequence).

The chain is built from TRBV15 and TRBJ2-2; tentative D call: TRBD1 (6 bases). Looked up from germline, CDR1 is LNHNV and CDR2 is YYDKDF (reference sequence). V lost 9 bases to trimming and J lost 4 bases, with 9 bases between them. The CDR3 length is 12 residues. CDR3 in amino acids: CATTGRTGELFF. The CDR3 nucleotides are TGTGCCACAACAGGGCGCACCGGGGAGCTGTTTTTT.

In this sample, this clonotype turned up once. The genes are TRBV12-3 or TRBV12-4 and TRBJ2-3, with D possibly matching TRBD2 (6 bases). Between the trimmed V and J ends, which lost 11 bases and 0 bases, there was a span of 24 bases. The CDR3 extends over 17 amino acids. In nucleotides, the CDR3 is TGTGCCTTCAGTTTAGGACTAACCGTGACTAGCACAGATACGCAGTATTTT. It encodes CAFSLGLTVTSTDTQYF.

The sample holds a few counts of this clonotype. The chain couples TRBV7-9 to TRBJ2-1; D is perhaps TRBD1 (6 bases). The length of the CDR3 is 16 residues. Germline CDR1 SEHNR, CDR2 FQNEAQ (reference sequence). Deletions cut 1 base from V and 3 bases from J, with 13 bases between. The CDR3 here is CASSLVQGHDYNEQFF. CDR3 nucleotides: TGTGCCAGCAGCTTAGTTCAGGGGCATGACTACAATGAGCAGTTCTTC.

The V gene is TRBV20-1, the J gene TRBJ2-7, with 11 bases that match TRBD2. Unmatched junction bases numbered 9, after V lost 6 bases and J lost 2 bases. The V gene's germline CDR1 is DFQATT and CDR2 SNEGSKA (reference sequence). The CDR3 spans 15 residues. Here the CDR3 reads CSATEGTSGAYEQYF. CDR3 in DNA: TGCAGTGCAACCGAGGGGACTAGCGGAGCCTACGAGCAGTACTTC.

The chain joins TRBV5-1 to TRBJ1-2, with a weak D call TRBD1 (5 bases). The V gene lost 1 base and the J gene lost 4 bases, with 14 bases spanning the gap. The CDR3 is made up of 15 amino acids. Germline lookup yields CDR1 SGHRS and CDR2 YFSETQ. The CDR3 bases are TGCGCCAGCAGCTTGACGGGTCAGGGCCCCTATGGCTACACCTTC. This translates into CASSLTGQGPYGYTF.

This clonotype showed up just a few times. CDR3 bases: TGCAGTGCTAGAGTAGGCGGCCCCGCACACAATGAGCAGTTCTTC. Translated: CSARVGGPAHNEQFF. The J gene is TRBJ2-1, the V gene TRBV20-1; no reliable D call. The germline V gene encodes CDR1 DFQATT and CDR2 SNEGSKA (reference sequence). Trimming shortened V by 1 base and J by 5 bases, and 15 bases separated the two germline ends. CDR3 length: 15 amino acids.

V usage is TRBV12-5 and J usage is TRBJ2-3; the match to TRBD2 covers 8 bases. The CDR3 has 14 amino acids. V was clipped by 7 bases and J by 4 bases; unmatched bases: 7. Germline V CDR1 and CDR2: LGHNT, FRNRAP. The CDR3 DNA follows: TGTGCTAGTGACGTAGCGGGACGACCAGATACGCAGTATTTT. The encoded protein is CASDVAGRPDTQYF.

This chain uses TRBV24-1 with TRBJ2-3; TRBD1 aligns across 9 bases. The CDR3 covers 16 residues. Germline V gene lookup returns CDR1 KGHDR and CDR2 SFDVKD. Trimming at V came to 3 bases and at J to 0 bases, leaving 3 bases not matched to a gene. CDR3 sequence: CATSDPDRGSTDTQYF. The DNA for the CDR3 is TGTGCCACCAGTGATCCGGACAGGGGTAGCACAGATACGCAGTATTTT.

This clonotype turned up a few times. The rearrangement joins TRBV7-6 to TRBJ1-4, with a tentative D call TRBD1 (5 bases). Trimming took 5 bases from V and 0 from J, leaving 16 bases between them. The CDR3 is 17 amino acids. Germline V gene data show CDR1 as SGHVS and CDR2 as FNYEAQ. Here the CDR3 reads CASSPYGQVATNEKLFF. The CDR3 DNA reads as TGTGCCAGCAGCCCATATGGACAAGTTGCAACTAATGAAAAACTGTTTTTT.

This clonotype was seen a few times. This chain uses TRBV10-3 with TRBJ1-4, with a weak D call TRBD1 (6 bases). There are 16 residues in the CDR3. V was pared by 4 bases and J by 5 bases, with 17 bases between. Per the germline V gene, CDR1 is ENHRY and CDR2 is SYGVKD. The CDR3 sequence is CAISADYRGPNEKLFF. CDR3 in DNA: TGTGCCATCAGTGCCGATTACCGGGGGCCGAATGAAAAACTGTTTTTT.

The chain combines TRBV12-3 or TRBV12-4 with TRBJ1-1, with unresolved D. Trimming pared 5 bases from V and 0 bases from J, leaving 10 bases between. The CDR3 has 14 residues. As DNA, the CDR3 is TGTGCCAGCAGTGCGCAGGATGTGAACACTGAAGCTTTCTTT. This sequence encodes CASSAQDVNTEAFF.

This clonotype was seen at least ten times. The chain recombines TRBV6-1 with TRBJ1-2; 8 nucleotides agree with TRBD1. From germline, CDR1 is MNHNS and CDR2 SASEGT. The CDR3 is 13 residues long. J was trimmed by 5 bases and V by 5 bases; bases with no gene match: 4. The CDR3 loop is CASSQYRGYGYTF. Written as DNA, the CDR3 is TGTGCCAGCAGTCAGTACAGGGGGTATGGCTACACCTTC.

J is TRBJ2-3 and V is TRBV11-2, with TRBD2 as a possible D gene (5 bases). Germline V gives CDR1 SGHAT, CDR2 FQNNGV. This CDR3 comprises 14 residues. Trimming stripped 4 bases from V and 3 bases from J, with 11 bases between. The CDR3 spells CASSSSGWTDTQYF. CDR3 bases: TGTGCCAGCAGCTCCTCGGGGTGGACAGATACGCAGTATTTT.

Ten or more counts support this clonotype. The CDR3 protein is CASSATGSGNSPLHF. In DNA form, the CDR3 reads TGTGCCAGCAGCGCCACAGGGAGCGGTAATTCACCCCTCCACTTT. The chain links TRBV9 to TRBJ1-6; D might be TRBD1 (6 bases). Germline CDR1 SGDLS, CDR2 YYNGEE. Between the trimmed V and J ends, which lost 3 bases and 6 bases, there was a span of 13 bases. The CDR3 has 15 residues.